The next 9 T cell receptor beta chains were all read from a single sample in a study of tumor-infiltrating lymphocytes in oesophageal squamous cell carcinoma. Via MiXCR, TCRdb re-called the PCR reads, giving one row per CDR3 protein. The sample gives roughly 21,000 distinct CDR3 sequences, about 35% of which show up once; over 10% is in the top ten. The sample taken for sequencing was esophageal tumor tissue. The receptors come from a male donor with esophageal squamous cell carcinoma.

Of note for this clonotype: The junction departs from germline at one end; a sequencing error may be responsible. The genes are TRBV7-2 and TRBJ2-4; 8 nucleotides line up with TRBD2. Germline values: CDR1 SGHTA, CDR2 FQGNSA. The CDR3 covers 15 residues. The CDR3 DNA reads TGTGCCAGCAGCTTAGCAGGCGGGGGGACCTACGAGCAGTACTTT. Its protein is CASSLAGGGTYEQYF.

This clonotype was seen ten or more times. The gene calls are TRBV6-1 and TRBJ2-3; D uncertain. The CDR3 consists of 13 residues. Trimming cost V 4 bases and J 1 base, with 6 bases left between them. Germline CDR1 and CDR2: MNHNS and SASEGT. CDR3 loop: CASSVERTDTQYF. CDR3 nucleotide sequence: TGTGCCAGCAGTGTAGAGCGCACAGATACGCAGTATTTT.

Within the sample, this clonotype is medium-sized (0.01 to 0.1%). The V call is TRBV7-2, the J call TRBJ2-7, with D perhaps TRBD1 (5 bases). Germline V gene sequence: CDR1 SGHTA, CDR2 FQGNSA. The ends were cut back, 5 bases at V and 4 bases at J, with 12 bases in the middle. The CDR3 runs 13 residues. CDR3: CASSLGARYEQYF. In DNA form, the CDR3 reads TGTGCCAGCAGCCTAGGGGCGCGTTACGAGCAGTACTTC.

This clonotype is medium-sized (0.01 to 0.1%) in the sample. The chain joins TRBV7-8 to TRBJ1-2; the D is unclear. CDR3 length: 13 residues. V was shortened by 3 bases and J by 4 bases, with 9 bases between the two germline ends. Per the germline V gene, CDR1 is SGHVS and CDR2 is FQNEAQ. The chain's CDR3 is CASSFAALYGYTF. In DNA form, the CDR3 reads TGTGCCAGCAGCTTTGCAGCCCTCTATGGCTACACCTTC.

V usage is TRBV7-8 and J usage is TRBJ2-2; D not certain. V lost 1 base and J lost 0, with 9 bases in between. CDR3 length: 16 residues. Germline V gives CDR1 SGHVS, CDR2 FQNEAQ. The CDR3 reads CASSLVRPANTGELFF. CDR3 coding DNA: TGTGCCAGCAGCTTAGTCAGACCCGCGAACACCGGGGAGCTGTTTTTT.

The sample holds many counts of this clonotype. The chain recombines TRBV2 with TRBJ2-3; D call uncertain. The CDR3 contains 14 residues. CDR1 and CDR2 from the germline V gene are SNHLY and FYNNEI. V was pared by 6 bases and J by 0 bases, with 10 bases between. CDR3 DNA: TGTGCCAGCAGAAACAGAGAAAGCACAGATACGCAGTATTTT. Its protein is CASRNRESTDTQYF.

This clonotype was picked up many times. The V call is TRBV11-2, the J call TRBJ2-5, with D possibly TRBD1 on 7 matching bases. Germline values: CDR1 SGHAT, CDR2 FQNNGV. This CDR3 comprises 13 residues. The V and J ends lost 8 bases and 5 bases respectively, with 15 bases between them. In DNA form, the CDR3 reads TGTGCCAGCGGTGGGGGGACAGATGAGACCCAGTACTTC. Residues: CASGGGTDETQYF.

Of note for this clonotype: Without the conserved terminal phenylalanine or tryptophan, this CDR3 likely stems from a read error. The DNA is omitted, as the CDR3 cannot be located on it reliably, and the CDR3 follows TCRdb's listing. The chain combines TRBV7-8 with TRBJ2-6; the table names TRBD2, a call not compared with the DNA. The CDR3 length is 16 residues, termini included. Germline V lookup: CDR1 SGHVS, CDR2 FQNEAQ. CDR3 sequence: CASSFLAGGETQYFGA.

Only a few counts were recorded for this clonotype. The V and J genes are TRBV5-1 and TRBJ2-3, with D unresolved. The CDR3 has 14 residues. V lost 1 base, J lost 1 base, and 7 bases lay in between. Germline V gene lookup returns CDR1 SGHRS and CDR2 YFSETQ. The CDR3 sequence is CASSLRSRTDTQYF. In nucleotides, the CDR3 is TGCGCCAGCAGCTTGCGGAGTCGCACAGATACGCAGTATTTT.